This TCR beta chain was sequenced in a study of shared clonotypes between healthy human individuals. The method was immunoSEQ multiplex PCR; TCRdb's version includes in-frame clones alone and lacks a portion of them. The profile shows fewer than 2.5 million clones, over 85% of them singletons. CD45RA-negative memory and CD45RA+ naive subsets were split from the CD4+ cells. Study-level results: Clonotypes which were not shared had lower generation probabilities than clonotypes that all four donors shared. Approximately 5.4% of naive CD4 clonotypes were common to a handful of donors. Large sequencing depth failed to make sorted-subset sequencing complete, rarefaction showed.

V was pared by 5 bases and J by 3 bases, with 17 bases between. This CDR3 is built from 16 residues. The germline CDR1 and CDR2 sequences are LNHNV and YYDKDF (reference sequence). About this clone: Antigen specificity is unknown.

J is TRBJ1-5 and V is TRBV15; maybe TRBD1 (5 bases). This receptor was obtained from a man aged 18 to 30 in good health. Some clones in this sample may be carry-over from other donors' samples. Sequenced sample: naive CD4+ T cells from PBMCs. Specified subset: CD45RA+ positively selected. The chain's CDR3 is CATSYFMGGANQPQHF. The CDR3 region has the DNA TGTGCCACCAGCTACTTTATGGGGGGAGCCAATCAGCCCCAGCATTTT.